Given below is one T cell receptor (beta chain) in context. This receptor's antigen is unknown. Base qualities are missing; no much larger clone stands one base away. Instrument used: Illumina HiSeq 1500. Through fastp at Q25 and MiXCR, TCRdb rebuilt clones from the public reads, retaining in-frame beta chains. One record per CDR3 amino acid sequence lists the most common genes and DNA. This sample comprises fewer than 300,000 distinct CDR3 sequences, 20% to 30% of them detected only once. The top ten hold around 13% of the sample. This record belongs to a study of T cell repertoires in cytomegalovirus infection (dated by TCRdb to about 2019). With regard to the full study: Donor HLA type was relevant to the analysis, as public TCR beta signatures indicated carriage of CMV infection together with the matching HLA type.

The paper's findings and limits, for the study overall: The ex vivo response was dominated by HLA-C-restricted CMV-specific TCR beta clonotypes, which also provided the single most frequent clonotype in two of eight donors. In both this cohort and an independent cohort of several hundred donors, the cumulative frequency of public TCR beta family members distinguished carriers of CMV infection plus the relevant HLA type.

The CDR3 covers 12 residues, taking in both the cysteine and the phenylalanine. The only DNA kept is the CDR3, 36 bases in frame from the first base. The V end loses 3 bases and the J end loses 9 bases, and a stretch of 9 bases separates them. Via the germline V gene, CDR1 is SGHTA and CDR2 FQGTGA. The clonotype was recovered from a human donor in good health (CMV status not recorded). Some clones in this sample may be carry-over from other donors' samples. The chain was built from TRBV7-3 and TRBJ2-1, with an unclear D gene assignment. The sequencing sample was made of PBMCs. The base sequence is TGTGCCAGCAGCTTCGAGACGGGTGAGCAGTTCTTC. Translated, it gives CASSFETGEQFF.